The table lists the clone carrying this T cell receptor beta chain with many counts. Trimming cost V 7 bases and J 2 bases, with 12 bases left between them. Germline V lookup: CDR1 SQVTM, CDR2 ANQGSEA. This CDR3 region has 12 residues. The record originates from a study of CD8 T cells in ankylosing spondylitis. MiXCR, applied by TCRdb to the 5' RACE reads, yields one record per CDR3 protein. The table lists approximately 30,000 distinct CDR3 sequences, around 7.2% of them singletons. V and J are TRBV29-1 and TRBJ2-7; a possible D gene is TRBD1 (6 bases). This receptor was obtained from a male donor with ankylosing spondylitis or in good health (not recorded which). The sample was blood, either unsorted or a sorted T cell fraction (not recorded which). CDR3 residues: CSGGLGTYEQYF. The CDR3 DNA reads TGCAGCGGGGGGCTCGGAACCTACGAGCAGTACTTC.